One and the same sample provided the 30 T cell receptor beta chains below, sequenced in a study of blood T cell repertoires in COVID-19. The repertoire was sequenced with immunoSEQ multiplex PCR; TCRdb's copy has only in-frame clones and lacks some. Of approximately 220,000 clones in the sample, 80% to 90% were seen once. Sequenced material: peripheral blood. Receptors originate from a woman at least 80 years old with acute or convalescent COVID-19.

This chain connects TRBV2 to TRBJ1-1; 8 bases fit TRBD1. The V gene end was trimmed by 6 bases and the J gene end by 1 base; junction bases not matched to a gene: 1. This CDR3 contains 13 residues. From germline, CDR1 is SNHLY and CDR2 FYNNEI. Here the CDR3 reads CASRGQENTEAFF. DNA of the CDR3: TGTGCCAGCAGGGGACAGGAGAACACTGAAGCTTTCTTT.

V and J are TRBV29-1 and TRBJ2-3, with a tentative D call TRBD2 (5 bases). Trimming left V 5 bases short and J 6 bases short, with 24 bases between. Germline lookup yields CDR1 SQVTM and CDR2 ANQGSEA. The CDR3 sequence is 16 residues long. The CDR3 loop reads CSVPKLDPPSLDTQYF. CDR3 bases: TGCAGCGTTCCCAAACTAGACCCCCCTTCCCTGGATACGCAGTATTTT.

The rearrangement joins TRBV18 to TRBJ2-5; 10 bases are shared with TRBD1. The V segment lost 4 bases and the J segment 3 bases; nucleotides outside the gene matches: 8. This CDR3 has 16 residues. The germline CDR1 and CDR2 sequences are KGHSH and LQKENI. The CDR3 spells CASSLSGTGDEETQYF. The CDR3, as DNA: TGTGCCAGCTCACTGTCCGGGACAGGGGACGAAGAGACCCAGTACTTC. Full variable domain (outside the CDR3, taken from reference TRBV18 and TRBJ2-5): NAGVMQNPRHLVRRRGQEARLRCSPMKGHSHVYWYRQLPEEGLKFMVYLQKENIIDESGMPKERFSAEFPKEGPSILRIQQVVRGDSAAYFCASSLSGTGDEETQYFGPGTRLLVL.

The chain is built from TRBV10-3 and TRBJ1-6; 8 bases agree with TRBD1. CDR3 size: 14 residues. Germline trimming cut 6 bases from V and 6 bases from J; bases unmatched to any gene: 4. The germline CDR1 and CDR2 sequences are ENHRY and SYGVKD. CDR3 residues: CAISADRGNSPLHF. In nucleotides, the CDR3 is TGTGCCATCAGCGCCGACAGGGGTAATTCACCCCTCCACTTT.

This clone came up once. V usage is TRBV24-1 and J usage is TRBJ2-1; 7 bases match TRBD2. The germline CDR1 and CDR2 sequences are KGHDR and SFDVKD. Trimming at V came to 2 bases and at J to 6 bases, leaving 3 bases not matched to a gene. The CDR3 is 14 amino acids. The CDR3 DNA is TGTGCCACCAGTGATTGGGGAGGGCTCAATGAGCAGTTCTTC. Translated, it gives CATSDWGGLNEQFF.

V is TRBV11-1 and J is TRBJ2-5; a weak D match, TRBD1 (5 bases). Between the trimmed V and J ends, which lost 5 bases and 2 bases, there was a span of 15 bases. Germline CDR1 SGHAT, CDR2 FQDESV (reference sequence). The CDR3 covers 15 residues. This CDR3 is CASSDIYRGQETQYF. As DNA, the CDR3 is TGTGCCAGCAGCGATATCTATAGGGGTCAAGAGACCCAGTACTTC.

The chain links TRBV6-6 to TRBJ1-2, with D perhaps matching TRBD1 (5 bases). The CDR3 contains 14 residues. Germline V CDR1 and CDR2: MNHNY, SVGAGI (reference sequence). Trimming stripped 2 bases from V and 4 bases from J, with 11 bases between. The CDR3, as DNA: TGTGCCAGCAGTTACCTAGGGGTTGGCTATGGCTACACCTTC. Translation: CASSYLGVGYGYTF.

The chain couples TRBV10-3 to TRBJ2-5; D possibly corresponds to TRBD1 (5 bases). Germline CDR1 reads ENHRY; CDR2 reads SYGVKD. The length of the CDR3 is 16 residues. Deletions cut 3 bases from V and 2 bases from J, with 16 bases between. The CDR3 spells CAISESWTQPQETQYF. CDR3 nucleotides: TGTGCCATCAGTGAATCGTGGACACAGCCTCAAGAGACCCAGTACTTC.

This rearrangement joins TRBV24-1 to TRBJ2-4; TRBD1 matches at 9 bases. This CDR3 is 14 amino acids long. Unmatched junction bases numbered 2, after V lost 3 bases and J lost 6 bases. Germline V gene lookup returns CDR1 KGHDR and CDR2 SFDVKD. The CDR3 loop reads CATSDPGQGNIQYF. DNA of the CDR3: TGTGCCACCAGTGATCCGGGACAGGGAAACATTCAGTACTTC.

The chain links TRBV11-3 to TRBJ1-4, with 11 bases aligning to TRBD1. CDR1 is SGHNT, CDR2 YENEEA, per germline. This CDR3 contains 14 residues. V lost 10 bases to trimming and J lost 7 bases; unmatched junction nucleotides: 8. This CDR3 reads CATSTGQGGEKLFF. CDR3 DNA: TGTGCCACTTCGACGGGACAGGGGGGTGAAAAACTGTTTTTT.

This chain joins TRBV24-1 and TRBJ1-2, with 9 nucleotides matching TRBD1. The germline CDR1 and CDR2 sequences are KGHDR and SFDVKD. This CDR3 comprises 16 residues. Trimming removed 2 bases from V and 4 bases from J; junction bases left unmatched: 7. Here the CDR3 reads CATSDYAPGQGYGYTF. CDR3 DNA sequence: TGTGCCACCAGTGATTACGCTCCGGGACAGGGCTATGGCTACACCTTC.

The V call is TRBV19, the J call TRBJ2-5; 7 bases are a match to TRBD1. The CDR3 covers 13 residues. V trimming: 6 bases; J trimming: 2 bases; junction bases outside the gene matches: 3. The V gene's germline CDR1 is LNHDA and CDR2 SQIVND (reference sequence). CDR3 residues: CASSETGQETQYF. CDR3 coding DNA: TGTGCCAGTAGCGAGACAGGGCAAGAGACCCAGTACTTC.

The chain combines TRBV5-1 with TRBJ2-3; weak D call: TRBD2 (5 bases). From germline, CDR1 is SGHRS and CDR2 YFSETQ. The CDR3 extends over 15 amino acids. V dropped 2 bases and J dropped 4 bases, with 14 bases sitting between them. CDR3 amino acids: CASSFGGKRADTQYF. CDR3 coding DNA: TGCGCCAGCAGCTTCGGAGGAAAACGGGCAGATACGCAGTATTTT.

The chain joins TRBV18 to TRBJ1-1; 7 positions match TRBD1. This CDR3 region has 14 residues. Germline-derived CDR1 and CDR2 are KGHSH and LQKENI. With V trimmed by 0 bases and J by 6 bases, 4 bases remained unmatched. CDR3 protein: CASSPPTGDPEAFF. DNA of the CDR3: TGTGCCAGCTCACCACCTACAGGGGATCCTGAAGCTTTCTTT.

The chain links TRBV7-3 to TRBJ2-5, with D perhaps matching TRBD1 (6 bases). CDR1 and CDR2 from the germline V gene are SGHTA and FQGTGA. The ends were cut back, 6 bases at V and 2 bases at J, with 16 bases in the middle. There are 15 residues in the CDR3. Here the CDR3 reads CASSRFGQPQETQYF. The CDR3, as DNA: TGTGCCAGCAGTAGGTTCGGACAGCCTCAAGAGACCCAGTACTTC.

The rearrangement joins TRBV19 to TRBJ1-4, with 7 bases aligning to TRBD1. The CDR3 extends over 15 amino acids. CDR1 and CDR2 from the germline V gene are LNHDA and SQIVND (reference sequence). The V and J ends lost 5 bases and 8 bases, in that order; junction bases with no gene match: 11. The CDR3 sequence is CASSGNRGEGEKLFF. CDR3 nucleotide sequence: TGTGCCAGTAGTGGGAACAGGGGCGAAGGGGAAAAACTGTTTTTT.

This clone has a handful of counts. This rearrangement joins TRBV29-1 to TRBJ1-5; TRBD1 agrees at 9 bases. This CDR3 is built from 16 residues. In germline, CDR1 is SQVTM, CDR2 ANQGSEA. Trimming removed 8 bases from V and 2 bases from J; junction bases left unmatched: 13. CDR3 DNA sequence: TGCAGCAATGGGACAGGGAACTTGTTGGGCAATCAGCCCCAGCATTTT. Residues: CSNGTGNLLGNQPQHF.

This sequence joins TRBV7-2 and TRBJ2-7; 7 positions match TRBD1. Losses at the gene ends were 5 bases for V and 4 bases for J; bases not matched to a gene: 8. The CDR3 contains 14 residues. Germline-derived CDR1 and CDR2 are SGHTA and FQGNSA. Written as DNA, the CDR3 is TGTGCCAGCAGCGCATACAGGGGACAATACGAGCAGTACTTC. Translating it yields CASSAYRGQYEQYF. The whole variable domain, remainder taken from reference TRBV7-2 and TRBJ2-7, is GAGVSQSPSNKVTEKGKDVELRCDPISGHTALYWYRQSLGQGLEFLIYFQGNSAPDKSGLPSDRFSAERTGGSVSTLTIQRTQQEDSAVYLCASSAYRGQYEQYFGPGTRLTVT.

The CDR3 spells CASTSQGAGKLFF. The DNA for the CDR3 is TGTGCCAGCACGAGTCAGGGGGCAGGAAAACTGTTTTTT. The chain carries TRBV2 and TRBJ1-4; TRBD1 aligns across 8 bases. The CDR3 length is 13 residues. CDR1 is SNHLY, CDR2 FYNNEI, per germline. The ends lost 7 bases at V and 10 bases at J; junction bases unmatched: 8.

J is TRBJ2-2 and V is TRBV19; weak D call: TRBD2 (6 bases). Germline CDR1 reads LNHDA; CDR2 reads SQIVND (reference sequence). The V end lost 7 bases, the J end lost 3 bases, and 18 bases lay between the germline ends. This CDR3 has 16 residues. As DNA, the CDR3 is TGTGCCAGTACCTCGGGCCCGAGGAGGGACACCGGGGAGCTGTTTTTT. Its translation is CASTSGPRRDTGELFF.

This chain joins TRBV6-5 and TRBJ1-2; 10 bases align to TRBD1. This CDR3 has 14 residues. The germline CDR1 and CDR2 sequences are MNHEY and SVGAGI. Trimming removed 6 bases from V and 6 bases from J; junction bases left unmatched: 7. CDR3 amino acids: CASSPDRGRDGYTF. CDR3 DNA: TGTGCCAGCAGCCCGGACAGGGGGAGGGATGGCTACACCTTC.

The chain employs TRBV5-6 and TRBJ1-2, with D maybe TRBD1 (5 bases). V was trimmed by 2 bases and J by 5 bases, leaving 13 bases between them. CDR3 length: 14 amino acids. Germline V gene sequence: CDR1 SGHDT, CDR2 YYEEEE. CDR3 sequence (DNA): TGTGCCAGCAGCTTAGTGTTTGGGGGGTATGGCTACACCTTC. Its protein product is CASSLVFGGYGYTF.

This chain joins TRBV5-5 and TRBJ2-7; 10 bases agree with TRBD1. V lost 4 bases, J lost 3 bases, and 16 bases stayed unmatched. CDR3 length equals 18 residues. Germline V gene data show CDR1 as SGHKS and CDR2 as YYEKEE (reference sequence). This CDR3 reads CASSPTGGGSGDLYEQYF. In DNA, the CDR3 is TGTGCCAGCAGCCCGACAGGGGGCGGTAGCGGAGACCTCTACGAGCAGTACTTC. Supplemented by reference TRBV5-5 and TRBJ2-7, the full variable domain reads DAGVTQSPTHLIKTRGQQVTLRCSPISGHKSVSWYQQVLGQGPQFIFQYYEKEERGRGNFPDRFSARQFPNYSSELNVNALLLGDSALYLCASSPTGGGSGDLYEQYFGPGTRLTVT.

The chain uses TRBV7-9 and TRBJ1-2; a weak D match, TRBD1 (6 bases). This CDR3 is built from 15 residues. V was cut by 1 base and J by 4 bases, with 13 bases left in between. Germline lookup yields CDR1 SEHNR and CDR2 FQNEAQ (reference sequence). The CDR3 is CASSLGTDSFYGYTF. The DNA of the CDR3 is TGTGCCAGCAGCTTAGGTACGGACAGTTTCTATGGCTACACCTTC.

The chain links TRBV6-5 to TRBJ2-1; D unclear. The CDR3 has 15 residues. V was trimmed by 6 bases and J by 0 bases, leaving 12 bases between them. From germline, CDR1 is MNHEY and CDR2 SVGAGI. This CDR3 is CASSSRQSSYNEQFF. CDR3 nucleotides: TGTGCCAGCAGCTCTAGGCAGAGCTCCTACAATGAGCAGTTCTTC.

CDR3 DNA: TGTGCCAGCAGCTTAGTGGGACAGGGCTTTTACGAGCAGTACTTC. This gives the protein CASSLVGQGFYEQYF. The chain employs TRBV7-2 and TRBJ2-7; 9 nucleotides match TRBD1. The CDR3 totals 15 residues. V lost 1 base to trimming and J lost 4 bases; unmatched junction nucleotides: 5. Germline CDR1 and CDR2: SGHTA and FQGNSA.

A few counts support this clone. The V and J genes are TRBV5-4 and TRBJ1-2; 7 bases fit TRBD1. V shed 4 bases, J shed 5 bases, and the junction held 11 bases outside the gene matches. Germline CDR1 SGHNT, CDR2 YYREEE (reference sequence). There are 15 residues in the CDR3. The DNA of the CDR3 is TGTGCCAGCAGCAATCGGACAGGCGGGTTATATGGCTACACCTTC. This gives the protein CASSNRTGGLYGYTF.

The chain carries TRBV5-6 and TRBJ1-4, with 7 bases lining up with TRBD1. The CDR3 has 16 amino acids. The V gene end was trimmed by 0 bases and the J gene end by 7 bases; junction bases not matched to a gene: 9. The germline gives CDR1 SGHDT, CDR2 YYEEEE. The CDR3 reads CASSLAIGGRSEKLFF. The CDR3 nucleotides read TGTGCCAGCAGCTTGGCCATAGGGGGCCGAAGTGAAAAACTGTTTTTT.

The chain recombines TRBV3-1 (or the pseudogene TRBV3-2) with TRBJ2-3; TRBD1 might be the D (5 bases). CDR1 LGHDT and CDR2 YNNKEL come from the germline V gene (reference sequence). The CDR3 totals 14 residues. V lost 4 bases, J lost 4 bases, and 12 bases lay in between. CDR3 region: CASSPNRGPDTQYF. DNA for the CDR3: TGTGCCAGCAGCCCCAATAGGGGCCCAGATACGCAGTATTTT.

The V call is TRBV7-3, the J call TRBJ2-3; TRBD2 agrees at 12 bases. Germline-derived CDR1 and CDR2 are SGHTA and FQGTGA. This CDR3 spans 16 amino acids. Trimming removed 3 bases from V and 4 bases from J; junction bases left unmatched: 5. In DNA, the CDR3 is TGTGCCAGCAGCTTCGGACTAGCGGGGACCTCAGATACGCAGTATTTT. It specifies CASSFGLAGTSDTQYF.